What follows is one TCR beta chain and its context. Its target antigen remains unknown. Base qualities were left out, and no much larger clone turns up one base away. TCRdb records Illumina HiSeq 1500 as the sequencer. Starting from the raw public reads, TCRdb applied fastp trimming at Q25, assembled clones with MiXCR and retained in-frame beta chains. Every entry covers one CDR3 protein and lists the most common genes and DNA from its rows. The sample table contains roughly 700,000 distinct CDR3 sequences; only one count was recorded for roughly 33% of them. Roughly 20% of the sample goes to the ten largest clones. Sequences SSHAT (CDR1) and FNYEAQ (CDR2) are obtained from the germline V gene (reference sequence). Unmatched junction bases come to 3, with V trimmed by 5 bases and J by 6 bases. The CDR3 covers 15 residues, taking in both the cysteine and the phenylalanine. Solely the CDR3 DNA is kept, with 45 bases framed from the first base.

This sample was taken from a study of T cell repertoires in cytomegalovirus infection (dated by TCRdb to 2018 to 2020). Describing the broader study: The peptide stimulations were aimed at well-studied HLA-B-restricted epitopes as well as recently identified HLA-C-restricted CMV epitopes, whose presentation resists viral immunomodulation. The HLA type of each donor mattered for the analysis, because public TCR beta signatures pointed to carriage of CMV infection along with the matching HLA type. Overall study results and their limits: In the ex vivo response, HLA-C-restricted CMV-specific TCR beta clonotypes were dominant, and in two of eight donors the single most frequent clonotype came from this HLA-C-restricted group. In both this cohort and an independent cohort of 350 or so donors, the cumulative frequency of public TCR beta family members distinguished carriers of CMV infection plus the relevant HLA type.

This specimen's treatment or condition label, interpreted: in vitro stimulation with specific CMV peptide epitopes to enrich CMV-specific T cells. The V and J segments used are TRBV7-7 and TRBJ2-1; the junction holds 14 bases that match TRBD2. The specimen comprised cultured PBMCs, sampled from culture after CMV antigen stimulation. The sequence came from a human donor in good health (CMV status not recorded). Some clones in this sample may be carry-over from other donors' samples. CDR3 region: CASSVGTSGSNEQFF. In nucleotide form, the sequence is TGTGCCAGCAGCGTGGGGACTAGCGGGAGCAATGAGCAGTTCTTC.